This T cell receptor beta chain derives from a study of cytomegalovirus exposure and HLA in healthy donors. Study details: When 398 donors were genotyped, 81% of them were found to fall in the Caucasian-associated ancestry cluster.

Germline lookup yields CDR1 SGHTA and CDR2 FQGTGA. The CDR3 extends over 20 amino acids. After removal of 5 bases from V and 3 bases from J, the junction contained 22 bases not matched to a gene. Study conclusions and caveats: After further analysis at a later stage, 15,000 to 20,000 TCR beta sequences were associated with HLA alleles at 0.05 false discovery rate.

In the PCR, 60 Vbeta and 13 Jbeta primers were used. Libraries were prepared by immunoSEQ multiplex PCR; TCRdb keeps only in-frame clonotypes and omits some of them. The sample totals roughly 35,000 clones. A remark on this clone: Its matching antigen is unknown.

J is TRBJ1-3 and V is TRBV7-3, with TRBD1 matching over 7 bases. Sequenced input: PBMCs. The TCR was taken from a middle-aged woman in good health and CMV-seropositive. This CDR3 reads CASSPNDRTGHHNLGNTIYF. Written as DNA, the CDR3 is TGTGCCAGCAGCCCTAACGATCGGACAGGTCACCACAACCTTGGAAACACCATATATTTT.